This is a list of T cell receptor beta chains from one sample in a study of metastatic and nonmetastatic thyroid tumors. MiXCR was used by TCRdb to re-call the PCR reads. The sample records about 38,000 clones, about 25% being singletons. The sample comprised blood. These receptors were taken from a female donor with papillary thyroid cancer or a benign thyroid nodule (not recorded which). Some clones in this sample may be carry-over from other donors' samples. Both conserved end residues are part of each CDR3. A D gene is named only where the DNA matches it firmly. Size tells how often a clone was seen (once, few, many) or the class of an expanded clone, and some rows leave it out.

>.|.|TRBJ2-7|TRBV11-2
TGTGCCAGCAGCCTCACAGGGTACGAGCAGTACTTC
CASSLTGYEQYF
>few|TRBD2|TRBJ2-7|TRBV6-1
TGTGCCAGCAGGACCGAACTAGCGGGTTCTTTCTACTTC
CASRTELAGSFYF
>.|.|TRBJ2-5|TRBV5-1
TGCGCCAGCAGCTTGGTTCTCAGGTCTGAGACCCAGTACTTC
CASSLVLRSETQYF
>.|TRBD2|TRBJ2-7|TRBV2
TGTGCCAGCATTAGGACTAGCGGAACCGCCTACAAGCAGTACTTC
CASIRTSGTAYKQYF
>many|.|TRBJ2-1|TRBV5-4
TGTGCCAGCAGCTTGGACTACTACAATGAGCAGTTCTTC
CASSLDYYNEQFF
>.|TRBD2|TRBJ2-5|TRBV5-1
TGCGCCAGCAGCTCGGCGGGGGGATTGGAGACCCAGTACTTC
CASSSAGGLETQYF
>once|.|TRBJ2-1|TRBV9
TGTGCCAGCAGCGCATCGACATTCCGTGGGACCTACAATGAGCAGTTCTTC
CASSASTFRGTYNEQFF
>.|TRBD2|TRBJ2-7|TRBV11-2
TGTGCCAGCAGCTTTACTGCGACTAGCCTACACTACGAGCAGTACTTC
CASSFTATSLHYEQYF
>.|.|TRBJ1-3|TRBV20-1
TGCAGTGCCCTAGTCCCCTCTGGAAACACCATATATTTT
CSALVPSGNTIYF
>few|TRBD2|TRBJ2-3|TRBV4-3
TGCGCCAGCAGCTCGAATAGCGGGGGGGCCAAAGATACACAGTATTTT
CASSSNSGGAKDTQYF
>many|TRBD1|TRBJ2-5|TRBV15
TGTGCCACCAGCAGAGCTGGTGTTTGGGGACAGGGAAAGACCCAGTACTTC
CATSRAGVWGQGKTQYF
>many|TRBD2|TRBJ2-5|TRBV30
TGTGCCTGGAGTCCGGGACTAGCGAAGACCCAGTACTTC
CAWSPGLAKTQYF
>.|.|TRBJ1-2|TRBV6-2/TRBV6-3
TGTGCCAGCAGTCCGCCCCGTGACACCGTCTACACCTTC
CASSPPRDTVYTF
>once|TRBD2|TRBJ2-7|TRBV20-1
TGCAGTGCTCGACTAGCGGGAGCCCCCACCCCCTACGAGCAGTACTTC
CSARLAGAPTPYEQYF
>.|.|TRBJ2-5|TRBV5-6
TGTGCCAGCAGCTTGGGGGGGGCGCCGGAGACCCAGTACTTC
CASSLGGAPETQYF
>.|.|TRBJ1-3|TRBV18
TGTGCCAGCTCACCAAACAGTGGAAACACCATATATTTT
CASSPNSGNTIYF
>.|.|TRBJ2-6|TRBV28
TGTGCCAGCACAAGCGATGGGGCTGGGGCCAACGTCCTGACTTTC
CASTSDGAGANVLTF
>many|.|TRBJ2-7|TRBV3-1
TGTGCCAGCAGCCAAAGCCCGACGACCAACTTTTTCTACGAGCAGTACTTC
CASSQSPTTNFFYEQYF
>.|.|TRBJ1-5|TRBV20-1
TGCAGTGCTGACCCCAGGAGTTACAATCAGCCCCAGCATTTT
CSADPRSYNQPQHF
>.|.|TRBJ1-2|TRBV27
TGTGCCAGCAGCCAGGACGGCTTTACGGGCTACACCTTC
CASSQDGFTGYTF
>few|.|TRBJ2-5|TRBV20-1
TGCAGTGCTAGATTTAGGGAGACCCAGTACTTC
CSARFRETQYF
>.|.|TRBJ2-5|TRBV15
TGTGCCACCAGCAGAGATAGGCCCAATACCCAGTACTTC
CATSRDRPNTQYF
>.|.|TRBJ2-2|TRBV15
TGTGCCACCAGCGGACAGACTAGCATCGGGACCGGGGAGCTGTTTTTT
CATSGQTSIGTGELFF
>.|.|TRBJ2-3|TRBV9
TGTGCCTCCGGTTATGGGGTGAAAGATACGCAGTATTTT
CASGYGVKDTQYF
>many|TRBD1|TRBJ1-2|TRBV7-2
TGTGCCAGCAGCACACAAACAGACAGGGGTGGCTACACCTTC
CASSTQTDRGGYTF
>few|TRBD2|TRBJ2-1|TRBV2
TGTGCCAGCAGGAATGGGACTAGCGGTGGACAGCCCCTCTTC
CASRNGTSGGQPLF
>many|.|TRBJ2-7|TRBV24-1
TGTGCCACCAGTGATTCACGGACAGCCACCTACGAGCAGCACTTC
CATSDSRTATYEQHF
>many|.|TRBJ2-5|TRBV5-4
TGTGCCAGCAGCCCGCGCGCGACGTGGGGGGAAGAGACCCAGTACTTC
CASSPRATWGEETQYF
>.|TRBD1|TRBJ1-1|TRBV20-1
TGCAGTGCTAGAGCCGGGACAGGGTTACGGATGAACACTGAAGCTTTCTTT
CSARAGTGLRMNTEAFF
>few|TRBD1|TRBJ2-7|TRBV6-1
TGTGCCAGCAGGGATAGGACAGGGGCCGAGCAGTACTTC
CASRDRTGAEQYF
>medium-sized|.|TRBJ2-7|TRBV12-3/TRBV12-4
TGTGCCAGCAACCCGACAGGCGACGCCTACGAGCAGTACTTC
CASNPTGDAYEQYF
>few|.|TRBJ2-1|TRBV6-2/TRBV6-3
TGTGCCAGCGGATGGTCGCACGGAGGGAATGAGCAGTTCTTC
CASGWSHGGNEQFF
>.|.|TRBJ2-7|TRBV20-1
TGCAGTGCTAGAGCCGGGATGATACTCTACGAGCAGTACTTC
CSARAGMILYEQYF
>.|TRBD2|TRBJ2-3|TRBV9
TGTGCCAGCAGCGTAGTGGGGGGGGAGAAAGATACGCAGTATTTT
CASSVVGGEKDTQYF
>many|.|TRBJ1-2|TRBV14
TGTGCCAGCAGCCAAGCCTCGGAGGGCTACACCTTC
CASSQASEGYTF
>medium-sized|.|TRBJ2-7|TRBV7-8
TGTGCCAGCAGCTGGGACTCCTACGAGCAGTACTTC
CASSWDSYEQYF
>.|.|TRBJ2-7|TRBV7-2
TGTGCCAGCATCATGGGGCCCGGGGGTGTGTACGAGCACTACTTC
CASIMGPGGVYEHYF
>.|TRBD1|TRBJ1-2|TRBV6-2/TRBV6-3
TGTGCCAGCAGTTATCGATCGACAGGGCGGGTCGATGACTACACCTTC
CASSYRSTGRVDDYTF
>many|.|TRBJ2-5|TRBV10-2
TGCGCCAGCAGTGAGTCGAACAGGGAAGAGACCCAGTACTTC
CASSESNREETQYF
>.|TRBD2|TRBJ2-1|TRBV20-1
TGCAGTGCTAGATCGGGAGCGGGGATAATCAATGAGCAGTTCTTC
CSARSGAGIINEQFF